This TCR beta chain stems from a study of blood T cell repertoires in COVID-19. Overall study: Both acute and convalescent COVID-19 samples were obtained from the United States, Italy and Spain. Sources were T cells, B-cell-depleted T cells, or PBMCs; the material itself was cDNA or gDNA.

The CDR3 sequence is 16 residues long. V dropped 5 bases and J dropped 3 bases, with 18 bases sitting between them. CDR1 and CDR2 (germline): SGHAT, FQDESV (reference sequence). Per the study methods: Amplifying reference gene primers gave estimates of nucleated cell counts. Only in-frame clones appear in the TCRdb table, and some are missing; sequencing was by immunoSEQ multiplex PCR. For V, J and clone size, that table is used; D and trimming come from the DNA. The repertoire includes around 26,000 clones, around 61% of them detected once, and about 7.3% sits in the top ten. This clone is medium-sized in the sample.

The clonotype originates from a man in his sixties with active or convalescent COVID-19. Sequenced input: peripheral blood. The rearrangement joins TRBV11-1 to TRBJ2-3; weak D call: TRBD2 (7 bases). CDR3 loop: CASSLNRGGGTDTQYF. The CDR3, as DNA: TGTGCCAGCAGCCTCAACCGAGGGGGGGGGACAGATACGCAGTATTTT.